This entry lists 5 T cell receptor beta chains sequenced from one sample in a study of response to subunit inactivated influenza vaccine. TCRdb called the RT-PCR reads again in MiXCR, with one record for every CDR3 protein. The repertoire holds hundreds of thousands of distinct CDR3 sequences, with 7.6% as singletons. The source material was PBMCs from blood, sampled about 24 months after vaccination. Source of these receptors: a man aged 45-69 years who received an inactivated influenza vaccine.

In this sample, this clonotype turned up many times. The chain is built from TRBV6-5 and TRBJ2-3, with 12 bases matching TRBD2. V lost 0 bases, J lost 6 bases, and 4 bases stayed unmatched. CDR1 is MNHEY, CDR2 SVGAGI, per germline. This CDR3 is built from 16 residues. The CDR3 coding sequence is TGTGCCAGCAGTTACTCTTCTAGCGGGGGGGCCGATACGCAGTATTTT. It encodes CASSYSSSGGADTQYF.

The chain couples TRBV6-5 to TRBJ1-2; D perhaps matches TRBD1 (6 bases). This CDR3 contains 17 residues. CDR1 and CDR2 from the germline V gene are MNHEY and SVGAGI. Trimming took off 0 bases at V and 6 bases at J, with 20 bases between the two ends. The CDR3 DNA sequence: TGTGCCAGCAGTTACTCGATGGGCTCAGGGGTCGGAAATGGCTACACCTTC. Encoded protein: CASSYSMGSGVGNGYTF.

This clonotype has a count of ten or more. V is TRBV7-2 and J is TRBJ1-5; 11 nucleotides line up with TRBD1. This CDR3 region has 15 residues. Germline assignment: CDR1 SGHTA and CDR2 FQGNSA. Trimming cost V 6 bases and J 7 bases; bases outside gene matches: 8. CDR3 DNA sequence: TGTGCCAGCAGTCTAGGACAGGGGGCCGGGCAGCCCCAGCATTTT. This sequence encodes CASSLGQGAGQPQHF.

This clonotype was detected a few times. The CDR3 protein is CASSSGTSGALAKNIQYF. The CDR3 bases are TGTGCCAGCAGTTCTGGGACTAGCGGGGCCTTAGCCAAAAACATTCAGTACTTC. V is TRBV6-2 or TRBV6-3 and J is TRBJ2-4; 13 positions match TRBD2. This CDR3 is 18 amino acids long. Germline V gene sequence: CDR1 MNHEY, CDR2 SVGEGT. Losses at the gene ends were 4 bases for V and 0 bases for J; bases not matched to a gene: 6.

The table lists this clonotype with many counts. V is TRBV20-1 and J is TRBJ1-1; the match to TRBD1 covers 9 bases. V dropped 0 bases and J dropped 1; count of bases not matched to a gene: 6. Germline CDR1 and CDR2: DFQATT and SNEGSKA (reference sequence). This CDR3 has 16 amino acids. DNA for the CDR3: TGCAGTGCTAGAGATGGGGACAGGGTGACGAACACTGAAGCTTTCTTT. It codes for CSARDGDRVTNTEAFF.